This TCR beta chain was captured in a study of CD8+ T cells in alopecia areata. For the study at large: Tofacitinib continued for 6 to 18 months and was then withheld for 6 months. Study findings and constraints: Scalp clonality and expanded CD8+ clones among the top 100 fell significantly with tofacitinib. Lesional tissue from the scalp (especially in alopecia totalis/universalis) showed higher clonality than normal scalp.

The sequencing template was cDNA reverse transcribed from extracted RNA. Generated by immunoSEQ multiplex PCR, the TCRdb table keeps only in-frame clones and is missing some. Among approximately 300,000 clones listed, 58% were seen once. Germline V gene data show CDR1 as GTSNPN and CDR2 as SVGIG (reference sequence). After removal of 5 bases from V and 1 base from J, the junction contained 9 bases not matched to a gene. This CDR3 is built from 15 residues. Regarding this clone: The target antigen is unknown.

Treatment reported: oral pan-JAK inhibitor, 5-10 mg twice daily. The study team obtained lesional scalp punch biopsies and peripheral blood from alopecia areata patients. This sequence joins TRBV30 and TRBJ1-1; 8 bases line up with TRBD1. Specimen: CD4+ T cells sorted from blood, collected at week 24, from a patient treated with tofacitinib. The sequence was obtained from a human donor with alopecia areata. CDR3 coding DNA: TGTGCCTGGGGGCAGGGGGCCTGGAGGAACACTGAAGCTTTCTTT. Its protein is CAWGQGAWRNTEAFF. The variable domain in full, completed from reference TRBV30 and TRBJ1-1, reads SQTIHQWPATLVQPVGSPLSLECTVEGTSNPNLYWYRQAAGRGLQLLFYSVGIGQISSEVPQNLSASRPQDRQFILSSKKLLLSDSGFYLCAWGQGAWRNTEAFFGQGTRLTVV.